The 31 T cell receptor beta chains below come from one sample, sequenced in a study of PD-1 blockade in classical Hodgkin lymphoma. Repertoires were generated with immunoSEQ multiplex PCR, while TCRdb's copy carries only in-frame clones and drops some. The repertoire includes about 26,000 clones, 67% of them detected once, and over 9.5% sits in the top ten. Relapses following autologous stem cell transplantation were seen in all patients, with brentuximab vedotin exposure varying. The source material was peripheral blood mononuclear cells (PBMCs), sampled before the second cycle of nivolumab. These TCRs come from a human donor with classical Hodgkin lymphoma.

This chain connects TRBV6-5 to TRBJ2-6, with D hard to call. In germline, CDR1 is MNHEY, CDR2 SVGAGI. The CDR3 runs to 13 residues. The ends were cut back, 0 bases at V and 3 bases at J, with 0 bases in the middle. Here the CDR3 DNA reads TGTGCCAGCAGTTACTCTGGGGCCAACGTCCTGACTTTC. Protein sequence: CASSYSGANVLTF.

The V and J genes are TRBV6-5 and TRBJ2-1; D not certain. Trimming left V 5 bases short and J 5 bases short, with 10 bases between. The CDR3 length is 13 residues. Looked up from germline, CDR1 is MNHEY and CDR2 is SVGAGI. The DNA for the CDR3 is TGTGCCAGCAGTCCGGACGCTGACAATGAGCAGTTCTTC. It codes for CASSPDADNEQFF.

The genes are TRBV7-9 and TRBJ1-3; D uncertain. CDR1 and CDR2 (germline): SEHNR, FQNEAQ (reference sequence). This CDR3 has 15 residues. The V end was cut by 2 bases, the J end by 0 bases, with 8 bases between. Here the CDR3 DNA reads TGTGCCAGCAGCTTAAGTTTGAGCTCTGGAAACACCATATATTTT. Amino acids: CASSLSLSSGNTIYF.

The chain carries TRBV9 and TRBJ2-1; 7 bases fit TRBD2. The CDR3 consists of 16 residues. Looked up from germline, CDR1 is SGDLS and CDR2 is YYNGEE. The junction had 7 bases not matched to a gene; V was cut back by 0 bases and J by 4 bases. CDR3 loop: CASSVVGAGVYNEQFF. The CDR3 region has the DNA TGTGCCAGCAGCGTAGTAGGCGCGGGAGTGTACAATGAGCAGTTCTTC.

This clone was picked up a small number of times. The rearrangement uses TRBV6-7 and TRBJ2-1; D is perhaps TRBD1 (6 bases). TRBV6-7 carries the ORF label, with uncertain function. The germline V and J ends were trimmed by 5 bases and 0 bases, with 14 bases remaining between them. This CDR3 is built from 16 residues. The CDR3 region is CASSTYRASSYNEQFF. The DNA for the CDR3 is TGTGCCAGCAGTACCTACAGGGCGAGCTCCTACAATGAGCAGTTCTTC.

The chain links TRBV28 to TRBJ1-3; D call uncertain. Germline loops: CDR1 MDHEN, CDR2 SYDVKM. Trimming stripped 5 bases from V and 5 bases from J, with 4 bases between. CDR3 length: 11 amino acids. This CDR3 is CASSVRNTIYF. CDR3 coding DNA: TGTGCCAGCAGTGTTCGAAACACCATATATTTT. Complete variable domain (other parts from reference TRBV28 and TRBJ1-3): DVKVTQSSRYLVKRTGEKVFLECVQDMDHENMFWYRQDPGLGLRLIYFSYDVKMKEKGDIPEGYSVSREKKERFSLILESASTNQTSMYLCASSVRNTIYFGEGSWLTVV.

This clone occurred once. The rearrangement joins TRBV19 to TRBJ1-2, with a weak D call TRBD1 (5 bases). This CDR3 spans 12 amino acids. The germline V gene encodes CDR1 LNHDA and CDR2 SQIVND (reference sequence). Here the CDR3 DNA reads TGTGCATCAGGGCCCCCTAACTATGGCTACACCTTC. Its translation: CASGPPNYGYTF.

At least ten counts were recorded for this clone. This sequence joins TRBV6-6 and TRBJ2-6; 7 nucleotides line up with TRBD1. V lost 5 bases to trimming and J lost 1 base; unmatched junction nucleotides: 2. Per the germline V gene, CDR1 is MNHNY and CDR2 is SVGAGI (reference sequence). This CDR3 contains 15 residues. The CDR3 coding sequence is TGTGCCAGCAGTCCACAGGGGTCTGGGGCCAACGTCCTGACTTTC. Encoded protein: CASSPQGSGANVLTF.

This clone appeared a few times. The chain recombines TRBV28 with TRBJ1-4, with 7 bases aligning to TRBD1. Germline values: CDR1 MDHEN, CDR2 SYDVKM. V gave up 4 bases and J gave up 4 bases; unmatched junction bases: 6. The length of the CDR3 is 15 residues. The CDR3 nucleotides read TGTGCCAGCAGTTATATACAGGGGTTTAATGAAAAACTGTTTTTT. It codes for CASSYIQGFNEKLFF.

The rearrangement uses TRBV6-6 and TRBJ2-7; 8 bases agree with TRBD2. The CDR3 extends over 14 amino acids. V was pared by 4 bases and J by 6 bases, with 8 bases of the junction left unmatched. The germline V gene encodes CDR1 MNHNY and CDR2 SVGAGI (reference sequence). The CDR3 nucleotides read TGTGCCAGCAGTTCCGGGACTAGGGACTTCGAGCAGTACTTC. Its translation is CASSSGTRDFEQYF.

This chain links TRBV2 with TRBJ2-7; 7 positions match TRBD2. J lost 2 bases, V lost 4 bases, and 5 bases had no gene match. The V gene's germline CDR1 is SNHLY and CDR2 FYNNEI. The CDR3 length is 14 residues. The CDR3 loop reads CASSGEGGPYEQYF. The CDR3 coding sequence is TGTGCCAGCAGTGGGGAGGGCGGTCCCTACGAGCAGTACTTC.

This clone has a handful of counts. The rearrangement links TRBV9 to TRBJ2-7; 12 nucleotides match TRBD2. J gave up 2 bases and V 5 bases, and 5 bases lay outside the gene matches. The CDR3 runs to 15 residues. Per germline, CDR1 SGDLS and CDR2 YYNGEE. The CDR3 sequence is CASSVTSGGPYEQYF. Here the CDR3 DNA reads TGTGCCAGCAGTGTGACTAGCGGGGGTCCCTACGAGCAGTACTTC. The full variable domain, in which reference TRBV9 and TRBJ2-7 provide the parts outside the CDR3, is DSGVTQTPKHLITATGQRVTLRCSPRSGDLSVYWYQQSLDQGLQFLIQYYNGEERAKGNILERFSAQQFPDLHSELNLSSLELGDSALYFCASSVTSGGPYEQYFGPGTRLTVT.

This clone was seen once. The chain carries TRBV10-1 and TRBJ2-7; a weak D match, TRBD2 (6 bases). The CDR3 contains 14 residues. V was cut by 4 bases and J by 2 bases, with 12 bases left in between. CDR1 WNHNN and CDR2 SYGVQD come from the germline V gene (reference sequence). Here the CDR3 reads CASSGGSGAYEQYF. CDR3 nucleotide sequence: TGCGCCAGCAGTGGGGGTAGCGGAGCCTACGAGCAGTACTTC.

The J gene is TRBJ2-1, the V gene TRBV4-1; TRBD2 aligns across 9 bases. Germline V gene sequence: CDR1 MGHRA, CDR2 YSYEKL. The CDR3 runs to 18 residues. V trimming: 3 bases; J trimming: 1 base; junction bases outside the gene matches: 10. For the CDR3, the DNA is TGCGCCAGCAGCCAGTTCCCTAGCGGGATAAATTCCTACAATGAGCAGTTCTTC. It translates to CASSQFPSGINSYNEQFF.

This chain uses TRBV30 with TRBJ2-7; a weak D match, TRBD1 (6 bases). Germline-derived CDR1 and CDR2 are GTSNPN and SVGIG (reference sequence). This CDR3 is 14 amino acids long. V lost 3 bases and J lost 2, with 14 bases in between. Here the CDR3 DNA reads TGTGCCTGGAGCCCATGGGACATTACCTACGAGCAGTACTTC. It codes for CAWSPWDITYEQYF.

The chain is built from TRBV7-2 and TRBJ1-5; D not resolved. Germline CDR1 SGHTA, CDR2 FQGNSA. The CDR3 has 17 amino acids. Trimming left V 2 bases short and J 1 base short, with 15 bases between. CDR3 loop: CASSLYSSTVSNQPQHF. The CDR3 DNA is TGTGCCAGCAGCTTATATAGCAGTACGGTGAGCAATCAGCCCCAGCATTTT.

V gene TRBV6-5 combines with J gene TRBJ2-7; D is unresolved. V lost 0 bases and J 3 bases, leaving 12 bases between the germline ends. The CDR3 spans 15 residues. Per germline, CDR1 MNHEY and CDR2 SVGAGI. The CDR3 coding sequence is TGTGCCAGCAGTTACTCGGCAGGCCAACTCTACGAGCAGTACTTC. Protein: CASSYSAGQLYEQYF.

The chain has TRBV6-5 and TRBJ2-1; a possible D gene is TRBD1 (6 bases). The germline CDR1 and CDR2 sequences are MNHEY and SVGAGI. V gave up 2 bases and J gave up 7 bases, with 9 bases separating them. The CDR3 is 13 residues long. Here the CDR3 DNA reads TGTGCCAGCAGTTACAGGGACACGAATGAGCAGTTCTTC. This encodes CASSYRDTNEQFF.

V gene TRBV11-3 combines with J gene TRBJ2-2, with D unclear. Germline V gene sequence: CDR1 SGHNT, CDR2 YENEEA. CDR3 length: 13 amino acids. V lost 4 bases and J 4 bases, leaving 7 bases between the germline ends. The CDR3 region is CASSSSSTGELFF. The CDR3 DNA reads TGTGCCAGCAGCTCTTCAAGCACCGGGGAGCTGTTTTTT.

This clone was picked up a small number of times. The gene calls are TRBV6-1 and TRBJ2-1; a possible D gene is TRBD2 (5 bases). CDR1 is MNHNS and CDR2 is SASEGT in the germline V gene. The V and J ends lost 2 bases and 9 bases respectively, with 11 bases between them. The CDR3 extends over 13 amino acids. CDR3 nucleotides: TGTGCCAGCAGTGAATGGGAGCTCGGTGAGCAGTTCTTC. Translation: CASSEWELGEQFF.

This clone showed up just a few times. V is TRBV11-3 and J is TRBJ2-1; possibly TRBD1 for D (6 bases). The CDR3 consists of 14 residues. The V gene's germline CDR1 is SGHNT and CDR2 YENEEA. The ends were cut back, 1 base at V and 9 bases at J, with 13 bases in the middle. The CDR3 DNA sequence: TGTGCCAGCAGCTTAGGGGACACCCCCTTTGAGCAGTTCTTC. Translating it yields CASSLGDTPFEQFF.

The V call is TRBV9, the J call TRBJ2-2, with D possibly being TRBD1 (5 bases). Trimming took 0 bases from V and 4 from J, leaving 7 bases between them. The CDR3 runs 14 residues. The germline gives CDR1 SGDLS, CDR2 YYNGEE. CDR3 nucleotide sequence: TGTGCCAGCAGCGTAGGACAGATCACCGGGGAGCTGTTTTTT. Its protein product is CASSVGQITGELFF.

The chain links TRBV14 to TRBJ1-1; D not certain. Germline V CDR1 and CDR2: SGHDN, FVKESK. The V end was cut by 3 bases, the J end by 5 bases, with 13 bases between. The CDR3 runs to 14 residues. The CDR3 is CASSHLLGVTEAFF. In DNA form, the CDR3 reads TGTGCCAGCAGCCACTTGCTTGGGGTGACTGAAGCTTTCTTT.

This rearrangement joins TRBV11-2 to TRBJ2-6, with D perhaps TRBD1 (6 bases). V was shortened by 5 bases and J by 1 base, with 12 bases between the two germline ends. Germline V gene sequence: CDR1 SGHAT, CDR2 FQNNGV. The CDR3 sequence is 16 residues long. The CDR3 here is CASSAFGTSGANVLTF. In DNA, the CDR3 is TGTGCCAGCAGCGCGTTTGGGACATCTGGGGCCAACGTCCTGACTTTC.

The sample holds a few counts of this clone. The chain combines TRBV2 with TRBJ1-5; D is undetermined. CDR1 is SNHLY, CDR2 FYNNEI, per germline. The CDR3 runs to 13 residues. V lost 7 bases to trimming and J lost 0 bases, with 7 bases between them. The CDR3 DNA reads TGTGCCAGCATGCGGGGTAGCAATCAGCCCCAGCATTTT. It is translated as CASMRGSNQPQHF.

The chain is built from TRBV5-5 and TRBJ2-1; the match to TRBD2 covers 13 bases. The CDR3 runs 16 residues. Unmatched junction bases numbered 7, after V lost 2 bases and J lost 8 bases. Germline-derived CDR1 and CDR2 are SGHKS and YYEKEE (reference sequence). CDR3 DNA sequence: TGTGCCAGCAGCTTTCAATGGACTAGCGGGAGCCATGAGCAGTTCTTC. It encodes CASSFQWTSGSHEQFF.

This rearrangement joins TRBV5-5 to TRBJ2-7, with D perhaps TRBD2 (6 bases). Trimming pared 4 bases from V and 5 bases from J, leaving 22 bases between. Germline V gene sequence: CDR1 SGHKS, CDR2 YYEKEE (reference sequence). This CDR3 is 16 amino acids long. CDR3: CASSHPLGLGGDEQYF. The CDR3 nucleotides are TGTGCCAGCAGCCACCCTCTGGGACTGGGCGGCGACGAGCAGTACTTC.

The chain employs TRBV4-1 and TRBJ1-2; no clear D gene. Trimming stripped 0 bases from V and 3 bases from J, with 11 bases between. The CDR3 contains 15 residues. Germline V CDR1 and CDR2: MGHRA, YSYEKL. The CDR3 sequence: CASSQEEGAYYGYTF. The CDR3 nucleotides read TGCGCCAGCAGCCAAGAGGAGGGTGCTTACTATGGCTACACCTTC.

This chain uses TRBV6-1 with TRBJ1-2, with a tentative D call TRBD1 (5 bases). The V and J ends lost 2 bases and 8 bases respectively, with 15 bases between them. From germline, CDR1 is MNHNS and CDR2 SASEGT. The CDR3 covers 14 residues. CDR3 DNA sequence: TGTGCCAGCAGTGAACCCAGGATAGCAGGGGGCTACACCTTC. Translated: CASSEPRIAGGYTF.

This clone has only a few counts. The chain has TRBV4-1 and TRBJ1-2, with D perhaps matching TRBD1 (6 bases). Germline V gene sequence: CDR1 MGHRA, CDR2 YSYEKL. Trimming stripped 0 bases from V and 2 bases from J, with 10 bases between. CDR3 length equals 15 residues. CDR3 loop: CASSQDFDRNYGYTF. Here the CDR3 DNA reads TGCGCCAGCAGCCAAGATTTTGACAGGAACTATGGCTACACCTTC.

This clone was recorded only once. The V and J genes are TRBV6-5 and TRBJ2-7; TRBD1 matches 10 bases. The germline V gene encodes CDR1 MNHEY and CDR2 SVGAGI. Germline trimming cut 0 bases from V and 3 bases from J; bases unmatched to any gene: 5. The length of the CDR3 is 16 residues. CDR3 sequence: CASSYSDRGRLYEQYF. The CDR3 coding sequence is TGTGCCAGCAGTTACTCCGACAGGGGGCGCCTCTACGAGCAGTACTTC.